This T cell receptor (beta chain) was documented in a study of blood T cell repertoires in COVID-19 (dated by TCRdb to about 2020). Looking at the study overall: Collaborator samples came from the United States, Italy and Spain and covered acute and convalescent phases of COVID-19. Nearly every sample came with metadata listing a de-identified subject ID, COVID-19 status, age in years and sex. The repertoires were released in a freely available public database intended as a resource for research on the immune response to SARS-CoV-2. Where available, HLA class I and class II types were obtained from metadata supplied by the sample provider rather than from assay-based typing. The samples were drawn from the first 160 participants of the ongoing ImmuneRACE study and from about 1,200 subjects provided by 6 global collaborators. The material from the prospective study consisted of cDNA or gDNA derived from T cells, B-cell-depleted T cells, or PBMCs. The dataset comprised deeply sampled blood TCRbeta repertoires from subjects exposed to, actively infected with, or recovered from COVID-19. Study-wide conclusions, independent of this receptor: How much clinical and demographic metadata was included differed by source and by participant, and the metadata was provided uncurated.

On this clone: Its binding antigen is unknown. No much larger clone is present one base from it, and per-base qualities are unavailable.

TCRbeta CDR3 regions were amplified from genomic DNA using the immunoSEQ Assay, a bias-controlled multiplex PCR. The study's processing was this. Nucleated cell counts per sample were estimated from amplification of reference gene primers within the assay. Sequence reads were collapsed and filtered to measure the absolute abundance of every unique TCRbeta CDR3 rearrangement. For each sample, productive Simpson clonality was calculated as the square root of Simpson's diversity index across productive rearrangements. What TCRdb holds here is the immuneACCESS table cut down to in-frame rearrangements. Part of the clones is not present; checked against another copy, under half of the missing clones reflect an unresolved V gene, and the others are unexplained. From that table come the V and J calls and clone size; the DNA was used to work out D and trimming. The sample profile shows about 56,000 clones; approximately 88% of them were found once. Roughly a fifth of the sample lies in the top ten.

Each collaborating institution followed its own protocols to collect whole blood in K2EDTA tubes. For TCRbeta analysis, collaborator samples were shipped as frozen whole blood, as isolated PBMCs, or as DNA extracted from either sample type. CDR1 and CDR2 are read off the germline V gene as MGHDK and SYGVNS. V and J are trimmed by 6 bases and 9 bases, and the gene matches miss 8 bases of the junction. Including the terminal cysteine and phenylalanine, the CDR3 comprises 14 residues. Only the CDR3 portion is preserved as DNA: 42 bases, with reading frame beginning at the first base. This TCR came from a human donor in a cohort sampled during active COVID-19. The rearrangement combines TRBV25-1 with TRBJ1-6, and 7 junctional nucleotides match TRBD1. Sequencing used peripheral blood. The CDR3 amino acid sequence is: CASRGGTESSPLHF. The nucleotide sequence is TGTGCCAGCAGAGGCGGGACAGAAAGTTCACCCCTCCACTTT.